Presented here are 28 T cell receptor beta chains from one specimen sequenced in a study of T-cell memory formation after mild COVID-19 (dated by TCRdb to 2020 to 2022). The library relied on 5' RACE. Sequencing took place on an Illumina NovaSeq 6000. TCRdb itself trimmed the public reads at Q25 with fastp, ran MiXCR and retained productive beta chains. Each CDR3 protein gets just one entry, which takes the most common genes and DNA from the rows behind it. The sample table shows over 450,000 distinct CDR3 sequences, and roughly 20% are seen once. The biggest ten clones account for about an eighth of the sample. Sequenced material: PBMCs or a T cell subset sorted from them (not recorded which). These receptors came from an adult woman who had mild COVID-19 (a few samples of this study predate the infection). The sample titles of this study are shuffled in the database, so cell type and time point are left out; the donor was told from shared clones.

This clonotype appeared many times. V is TRBV7-6 and J is TRBJ2-1; a possible D gene is TRBD2 (7 bases). V lost 1 base, J lost 8 bases, and 15 bases lay in between. The CDR3 consists of 15 residues. Germline V lookup: CDR1 SGHVS, CDR2 FNYEAQ. CDR3 sequence: CASSLGQGRGDEQFF. Here the CDR3 DNA reads TGTGCCAGCAGCTTAGGCCAGGGGAGGGGGGATGAGCAGTTCTTC.

This clonotype has ten or more counts. This chain connects TRBV7-6 to TRBJ2-5; perhaps TRBD2 as D (5 bases). This CDR3 contains 16 residues. V was clipped by 5 bases and J by 1 base, with 17 bases between them. From germline, CDR1 is SGHVS and CDR2 FNYEAQ. The CDR3 loop is CASSPSRGYRQETQYF. For the CDR3, the DNA is TGTGCCAGCAGCCCTTCCCGAGGGTACCGCCAAGAGACCCAGTACTTC.

The chain carries TRBV10-3 and TRBJ1-1, with TRBD1 identical over 7 bases. CDR1 is ENHRY, CDR2 SYGVKD, per germline. CDR3 length: 14 residues. Trimming removed 8 bases from V and 3 bases from J; junction bases left unmatched: 9. CDR3 bases: TGTGCCATCGGACGTACTACAGGGGACACTGAAGCTTTCTTT. As protein: CAIGRTTGDTEAFF.

The table lists this clonotype with a few counts. The CDR3 DNA is TGTGCCAGCAGCGTAGATACAGGGACGGGCACTGAAGCTTTCTTT. Translation: CASSVDTGTGTEAFF. The chain links TRBV9 to TRBJ1-1; perhaps TRBD1 as D (6 bases). Germline V gene lookup returns CDR1 SGDLS and CDR2 YYNGEE. V lost 0 bases, J lost 4 bases, and 13 bases lay in between. The CDR3 is 15 residues long.

V is TRBV30 and J is TRBJ1-1; D possibly corresponds to TRBD1 (5 bases). Between the trimmed V and J ends, which lost 2 bases and 5 bases, there was a span of 9 bases. Germline CDR1 is GTSNPN and CDR2 is SVGIG (reference sequence). There are 12 residues in the CDR3. The CDR3: CAWSPGGTEAFF. Written as DNA, the CDR3 is TGTGCCTGGAGTCCCGGGGGGACTGAAGCTTTCTTT.

This sequence joins TRBV7-9 and TRBJ2-7; D possibly corresponds to TRBD1 (6 bases). This CDR3 contains 14 residues. The V end lost 5 bases, the J end lost 2 bases, and 13 bases lay between the germline ends. The germline V gene encodes CDR1 SEHNR and CDR2 FQNEAQ (reference sequence). In DNA form, the CDR3 reads TGTGCCAGCAGCAAACCGGGACAACCCTACGAGCAGTACTTC. Translating it yields CASSKPGQPYEQYF. The full variable domain, rest sourced from reference TRBV7-9 and TRBJ2-7, is DTGVSQNPRHKITKRGQNVTFRCDPISEHNRLYWYRQTLGQGPEFLTYFQNEAQLEKSRLLSDRFSAERPKGSFSTLEIQRTEQGDSAMYLCASSKPGQPYEQYFGPGTRLTVT.

The chain links TRBV3-1 to TRBJ1-6, with TRBD1 matching 9 bases. The CDR3 sequence is 15 residues long. Germline CDR1 is LGHDT and CDR2 is YNNKEL (reference sequence). The trim removed 1 base at V and 11 bases at J, leaving 6 bases unmatched. The CDR3 nucleotides read TGTGCCAGCAGCCAAGGGGACAGGGAGGTTGCACCCCTCCACTTT. It is translated as CASSQGDREVAPLHF.

V and J are TRBV10-3 and TRBJ1-1; D call uncertain. CDR1 is ENHRY, CDR2 SYGVKD, per germline. Trimming left V 6 bases short and J 7 bases short, with 12 bases between. The CDR3 is made up of 12 amino acids. CDR3 in DNA: TGTGCCATCAGCCCCGACTATTATGAAGCTTTCTTT. This sequence encodes CAISPDYYEAFF.

This clonotype was detected ten times or more. The DNA for the CDR3 is TGCGCCAGCAGCTTGGTCCAGCCTATCGACACCGGGGAGCTGTTTTTT. Translation gives CASSLVQPIDTGELFF. This chain links TRBV5-1 with TRBJ2-2, with D uncertain. Germline assignment: CDR1 SGHRS and CDR2 YFSETQ. Trimming took off 0 bases at V and 3 bases at J, with 12 bases between the two ends. The CDR3 contains 16 residues.

The chain employs TRBV20-1 and TRBJ2-5; the D gene is possibly TRBD2 (6 bases). V was trimmed by 3 bases and J by 1 base, leaving 15 bases between them. Germline CDR1 DFQATT, CDR2 SNEGSKA (reference sequence). The CDR3 runs to 15 residues. The CDR3 is CSASRGGAFQETQYF. DNA for the CDR3: TGCAGTGCTAGTAGAGGCGGGGCATTCCAAGAGACCCAGTACTTC.

Here the CDR3 DNA reads TGCGCCAGCAGCCAAGGTCCCTCCGGGGAGCTGTTTTTT. It codes for CASSQGPSGELFF. The chain has TRBV4-1 and TRBJ2-2; D is undetermined. Trimming left V 1 base short and J 6 bases short, with 6 bases between. Germline assignment: CDR1 MGHRA and CDR2 YSYEKL. The CDR3 has 13 residues.

This clonotype was detected a few times. The chain is built from TRBV20-1 and TRBJ2-3; 14 bases match TRBD2. Germline V CDR1 and CDR2: DFQATT, SNEGSKA (reference sequence). V lost 7 bases and J lost 4; bases outside the gene matches: 7. The CDR3 loop spans 15 amino acids. This CDR3 is CSGLTSGRGADTQYF. CDR3 bases: TGCAGTGGCTTGACTAGCGGGAGGGGGGCAGATACGCAGTATTTT.

The sample holds many counts of this clonotype. The J gene is TRBJ2-1, the V gene TRBV11-1, with D perhaps TRBD2 (5 bases). The CDR3 is 16 amino acids. The germline V and J ends were trimmed by 1 base and 7 bases, with 17 bases remaining between them. The V gene's germline CDR1 is SGHAT and CDR2 FQDESV (reference sequence). CDR3 sequence: CASSLVLAPLTNEQFF. CDR3 DNA sequence: TGTGCCAGCAGCTTAGTTCTAGCTCCGCTAACGAATGAGCAGTTCTTC.

This clonotype was observed a few times. The V gene is TRBV20-1, the J gene TRBJ1-1, with no clear D. Trimming took 5 bases from V and 1 from J, leaving 5 bases between them. CDR1 is DFQATT, CDR2 SNEGSKA, per germline (reference sequence). This CDR3 contains 11 residues. CDR3 bases: TGCAGTGCTTCAGAGAACACTGAAGCTTTCTTT. Translating gives CSASENTEAFF.

This clonotype was observed at least ten times. V and J are TRBV7-3 and TRBJ2-3; TRBD1 matches 8 bases. The V gene's germline CDR1 is SGHTA and CDR2 FQGTGA. V lost 4 bases to trimming and J lost 2 bases; unmatched junction nucleotides: 5. The CDR3 has 15 residues. The CDR3 here is CASSSRTGSTDTQYF. DNA of the CDR3: TGTGCCAGCAGCTCCCGGACAGGGTCCACAGATACGCAGTATTTT.

For this clonotype: One junction end disagrees with the germline gene, perhaps due to a read error. The CDR3 DNA follows: TGCAGTGATAGAGCAGCTAGCAATCAGCCCCAGCATTTT. It encodes CSDRAASNQPQHF. This chain joins TRBV20-1 and TRBJ1-5; D remains unclear. Germline V CDR1 and CDR2: DFQATT, SNEGSKA (reference sequence). There are 13 residues in the CDR3.

V is TRBV20-1 and J is TRBJ2-3, with 11 bases that match TRBD2. The CDR3 is made up of 14 amino acids. The V segment lost 3 bases and the J segment 4 bases; nucleotides outside the gene matches: 3. Germline V lookup: CDR1 DFQATT, CDR2 SNEGSKA (reference sequence). This CDR3 reads CSARGTSGSDTQYF. The CDR3 nucleotides are TGCAGTGCTAGGGGGACTAGCGGTTCAGATACGCAGTATTTT.

This sequence joins TRBV6-2 or TRBV6-3 and TRBJ2-7, with unresolved D. V was cut by 3 bases and J by 2 bases, with 8 bases left in between. In germline, CDR1 is MNHEY, CDR2 SVGEGT. The CDR3 has 13 amino acids. CDR3 amino acids: CASSYAGPYEQYF. DNA for the CDR3: TGTGCCAGCAGTTATGCAGGACCCTACGAGCAGTACTTC.

The V call is TRBV5-1, the J call TRBJ1-2; possibly TRBD1 for D (6 bases). CDR3 length equals 14 residues. The germline CDR1 and CDR2 sequences are SGHRS and YFSETQ. Between the trimmed V and J ends, which lost 0 bases and 8 bases, there was a span of 14 bases. CDR3 loop: CASSLDRQGYGYTF. The CDR3 region has the DNA TGCGCCAGCAGCTTGGATAGGCAGGGGTACGGCTACACCTTC. Full variable domain (missing parts from reference TRBV5-1 and TRBJ1-2): KAGVTQTPRYLIKTRGQQVTLSCSPISGHRSVSWYQQTPGQGLQFLFEYFSETQRNKGNFPGRFSGRQFSNSRSEMNVSTLELGDSALYLCASSLDRQGYGYTFGSGTRLTVV.

This clonotype was counted between two and nine times. The chain joins TRBV3-1 to TRBJ2-5, with D maybe TRBD1 (5 bases). The germline gives CDR1 LGHDT, CDR2 YNNKEL (reference sequence). Trimming shortened V by 8 bases and J by 4 bases, and 14 bases separated the two germline ends. There are 13 residues in the CDR3. The CDR3 sequence: CASRQGAGETQYF. In nucleotides, the CDR3 is TGTGCCAGCCGGCAAGGGGCAGGAGAGACCCAGTACTTC.

In its sample, this clonotype was seen once. The CDR3 DNA reads as TGTGCCTCCTACCCAGGGACAGCGAACACCGGGGAGCTGTTTTTT. It yields the protein CASYPGTANTGELFF. The J gene is TRBJ2-2, the V gene TRBV28; 7 bases align to TRBD1. The CDR3 totals 15 residues. Germline values: CDR1 MDHEN, CDR2 SYDVKM. J gave up 0 bases and V 11 bases, and 9 bases lay outside the gene matches.

The gene calls are TRBV5-8 and TRBJ2-1; D assignment may be TRBD1 or TRBD2 (5 bases each). The CDR3 totals 13 residues. V was shortened by 6 bases and J by 6 bases, with 13 bases between the two germline ends. Germline CDR1 is SGHTS and CDR2 is YDEGEE. Here the CDR3 reads CASTRRDLNEQFF. Written as DNA, the CDR3 is TGTGCCAGCACCCGCCGGGACCTCAATGAGCAGTTCTTC.

This clonotype was counted at least ten times. The CDR3 is CASNRQGTYNEQFF. The CDR3 DNA reads TGTGCCAGCAATAGACAGGGGACCTACAATGAGCAGTTCTTC. The genes are TRBV6-2 or TRBV6-3 and TRBJ2-1, with TRBD1 matching 8 bases. The ends lost 7 bases at V and 2 bases at J; junction bases unmatched: 4. This CDR3 is 14 amino acids long. Germline V CDR1 and CDR2: MNHEY, SVGEGT.

The chain has TRBV29-1 and TRBJ2-3; D may match TRBD1 or TRBD2 (6 bases each). The CDR3 spans 15 residues. Trimming removed 4 bases at V and 6 bases at J, with 20 bases between. Germline V gives CDR1 SQVTM, CDR2 ANQGSEA. DNA for the CDR3: TGCAGCGTTGGGGGGGCAGGGATATCTTCGGATACGCAGTATTTT. Translation: CSVGGAGISSDTQYF.

The chain links TRBV20-1 to TRBJ2-1; 7 nucleotides match TRBD2. Unmatched junction bases numbered 15, after V lost 4 bases and J lost 9 bases. Per germline, CDR1 DFQATT and CDR2 SNEGSKA (reference sequence). The CDR3 runs to 15 residues. CDR3 amino acids: CSATAWTRARGEQFF. DNA of the CDR3: TGCAGTGCTACTGCGTGGACTAGGGCTCGTGGTGAGCAGTTCTTC.

The gene calls are TRBV7-7 and TRBJ2-5; tentative D call: TRBD2 (7 bases). The V end lost 5 bases, the J end lost 2 bases, and 15 bases lay between the germline ends. Germline V gives CDR1 SSHAT, CDR2 FNYEAQ (reference sequence). The CDR3 loop spans 15 amino acids. The CDR3 reads CASSPQGGGQETQYF. The CDR3 coding sequence is TGTGCCAGCAGCCCTCAGGGAGGGGGGCAAGAGACCCAGTACTTC.

The J gene is TRBJ2-3, the V gene TRBV3-1; 9 bases align to TRBD2. The CDR3 length is 16 residues. V shed 1 base and J 4 bases; nucleotides not matched to a gene: 6. Germline V gives CDR1 LGHDT, CDR2 YNNKEL (reference sequence). CDR3 sequence reads: CASSQAAGGPSDTQYF. Written as DNA, the CDR3 is TGTGCCAGCAGCCAAGCGGCGGGAGGGCCTTCAGATACGCAGTATTTT.

This clonotype was seen more than once but under ten times. The chain couples TRBV5-6 to TRBJ2-1; TRBD1 matches at 7 bases. Per germline, CDR1 SGHDT and CDR2 YYEEEE. Germline trimming cut 0 bases from V and 14 bases from J; bases unmatched to any gene: 5. The CDR3 length is 12 residues. CDR3 loop: CASSLEFTGEFF. The CDR3 bases are TGTGCCAGCAGCTTGGAATTTACAGGGGAGTTCTTC.